This T cell receptor (beta chain) was captured in a study of lymphopenia after photon versus proton radiotherapy. To note about this clone: Its target is not known.

This CDR3 has 16 residues. Germline-derived CDR1 and CDR2 are KGHSH and LQKENI. Trimming pared 5 bases from V and 6 bases from J, leaving 19 bases between. Study-level points and caveats: Relative stability marked proton patients; photon patients lost diversity and naive cells. After lymphocyte nadir, photon-treated repertoires showed oligoclonal expansion, especially CD8+ Temra. Better survival with proton therapy was suggested as possible, not demonstrated. Post-nadir TCR diversity decline inversely tracked overall survival among those who died.

Assay used: immunoSEQ multiplex PCR; TCRdb lists only in-frame clones, some missing. The sample carries 67,000 or so clones, about nine tenths recorded once. The rearrangement uses TRBV18 and TRBJ1-4; D call uncertain. This specimen was peripheral blood, taken from a patient treated with proton-based radiotherapy. The TCR sequence derives from a man older than 75 with esophageal cancer. This CDR3 is CASSDFGFVSDEKLFF. In nucleotides, the CDR3 is TGTGCCAGCTCAGATTTTGGTTTTGTCTCGGATGAAAAACTGTTTTTT.